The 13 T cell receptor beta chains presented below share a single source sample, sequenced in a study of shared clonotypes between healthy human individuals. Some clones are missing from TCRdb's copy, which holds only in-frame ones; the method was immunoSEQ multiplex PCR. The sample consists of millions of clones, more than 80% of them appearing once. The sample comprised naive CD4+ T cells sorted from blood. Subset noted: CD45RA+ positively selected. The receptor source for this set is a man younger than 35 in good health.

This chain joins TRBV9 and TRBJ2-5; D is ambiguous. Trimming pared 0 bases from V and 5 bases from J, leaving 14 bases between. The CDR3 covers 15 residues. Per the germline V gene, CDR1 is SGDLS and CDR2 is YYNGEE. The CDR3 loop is CASSVGSLFRETQYF. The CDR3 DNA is TGTGCCAGCAGCGTAGGAAGTCTATTTAGGGAGACCCAGTACTTC.

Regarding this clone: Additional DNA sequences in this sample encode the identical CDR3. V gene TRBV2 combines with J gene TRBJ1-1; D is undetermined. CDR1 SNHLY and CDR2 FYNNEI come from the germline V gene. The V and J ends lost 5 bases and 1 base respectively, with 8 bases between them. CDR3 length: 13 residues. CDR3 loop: CASSKDGNTEAFF. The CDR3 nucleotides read TGTGCCAGCAGTAAGGACGGGAACACTGAAGCTTTCTTT. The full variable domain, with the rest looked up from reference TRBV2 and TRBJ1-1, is EPEVTQTPSHQVTQMGQEVILRCVPISNHLYFYWYRQILGQKVEFLVSFYNNEISEKSEIFDDQFSVERPDGSNFTLKIRSTKLEDSAMYFCASSKDGNTEAFFGQGTRLTVV.

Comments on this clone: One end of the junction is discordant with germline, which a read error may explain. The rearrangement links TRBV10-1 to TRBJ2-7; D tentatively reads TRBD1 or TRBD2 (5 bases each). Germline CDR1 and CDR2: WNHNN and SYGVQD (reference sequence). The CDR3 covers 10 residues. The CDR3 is CAGTKGLPSF. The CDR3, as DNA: TGCGCCGGGACCAAGGGCCTACCATCCTTC.

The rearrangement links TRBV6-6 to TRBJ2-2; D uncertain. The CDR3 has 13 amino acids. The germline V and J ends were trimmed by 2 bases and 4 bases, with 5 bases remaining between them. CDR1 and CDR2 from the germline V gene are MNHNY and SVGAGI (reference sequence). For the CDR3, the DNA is TGTGCCAGCAGTTACACTTTCACCGGGGAGCTGTTTTTT. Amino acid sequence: CASSYTFTGELFF.

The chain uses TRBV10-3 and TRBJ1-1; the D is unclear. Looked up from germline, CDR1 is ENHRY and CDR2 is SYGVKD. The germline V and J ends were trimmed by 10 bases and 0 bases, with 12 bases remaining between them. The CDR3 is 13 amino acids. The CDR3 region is CATAFGVNTEAFF. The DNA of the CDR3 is TGTGCCACCGCTTTTGGAGTGAACACTGAAGCTTTCTTT.

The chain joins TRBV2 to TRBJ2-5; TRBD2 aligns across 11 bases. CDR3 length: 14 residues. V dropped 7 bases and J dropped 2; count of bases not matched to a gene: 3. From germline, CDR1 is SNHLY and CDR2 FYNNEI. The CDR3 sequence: CASKLAGAQETQYF. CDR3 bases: TGTGCCAGCAAACTAGCGGGAGCGCAAGAGACCCAGTACTTC.

CDR3 DNA: TGTGCCAGCAGCCTTCTGGATAGTTCCTACTCTGGGGCCAACGTCCTGACTTTC. Its translation: CASSLLDSSYSGANVLTF. V gene TRBV9 combines with J gene TRBJ2-6; D unresolved. Looked up from germline, CDR1 is SGDLS and CDR2 is YYNGEE. V was shortened by 4 bases and J by 0 bases, with 17 bases between the two germline ends. CDR3 length: 18 amino acids.

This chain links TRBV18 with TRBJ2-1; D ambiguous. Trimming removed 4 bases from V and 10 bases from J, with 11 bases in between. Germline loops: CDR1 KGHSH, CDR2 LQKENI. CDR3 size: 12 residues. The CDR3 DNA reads TGTGCCAGCTCACAAAACAGAGGAGAGCAGTTCTTC. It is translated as CASSQNRGEQFF. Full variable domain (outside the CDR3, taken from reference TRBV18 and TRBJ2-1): NAGVMQNPRHLVRRRGQEARLRCSPMKGHSHVYWYRQLPEEGLKFMVYLQKENIIDESGMPKERFSAEFPKEGPSILRIQQVVRGDSAAYFCASSQNRGEQFFGPGTRLTVL.

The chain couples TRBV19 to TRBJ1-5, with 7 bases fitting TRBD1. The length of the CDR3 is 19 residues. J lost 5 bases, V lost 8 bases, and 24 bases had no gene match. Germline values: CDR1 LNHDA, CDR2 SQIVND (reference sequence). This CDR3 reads CASFSRGYLGTGTDQPQHF. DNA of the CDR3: TGTGCCAGTTTCAGTCGGGGATACTTGGGAACCGGGACAGATCAGCCCCAGCATTTT. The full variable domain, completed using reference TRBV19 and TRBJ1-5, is DGGITQSPKYLFRKEGQNVTLSCEQNLNHDAMYWYRQDPGQGLRLIYYSQIVNDFQKGDIAEGYSVSREKKESFPLTVTSAQKNPTAFYLCASFSRGYLGTGTDQPQHFGDGTRLSIL.

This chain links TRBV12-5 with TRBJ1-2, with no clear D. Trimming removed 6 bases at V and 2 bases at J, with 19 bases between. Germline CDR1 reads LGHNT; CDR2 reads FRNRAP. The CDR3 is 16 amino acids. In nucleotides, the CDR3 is TGTGCTAGTGGCCCAAGAATAGGGAAGGAGAACTATGGCTACACCTTC. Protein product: CASGPRIGKENYGYTF.

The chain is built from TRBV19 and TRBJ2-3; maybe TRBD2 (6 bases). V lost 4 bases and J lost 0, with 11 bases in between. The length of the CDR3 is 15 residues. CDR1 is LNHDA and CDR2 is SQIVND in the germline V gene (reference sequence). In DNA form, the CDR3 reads TGTGCCAGTAGTAGGCGGGACCCTAGCACAGATACGCAGTATTTT. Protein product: CASSRRDPSTDTQYF. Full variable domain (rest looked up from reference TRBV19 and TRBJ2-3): DGGITQSPKYLFRKEGQNVTLSCEQNLNHDAMYWYRQDPGQGLRLIYYSQIVNDFQKGDIAEGYSVSREKKESFPLTVTSAQKNPTAFYLCASSRRDPSTDTQYFGPGTRLTVL.

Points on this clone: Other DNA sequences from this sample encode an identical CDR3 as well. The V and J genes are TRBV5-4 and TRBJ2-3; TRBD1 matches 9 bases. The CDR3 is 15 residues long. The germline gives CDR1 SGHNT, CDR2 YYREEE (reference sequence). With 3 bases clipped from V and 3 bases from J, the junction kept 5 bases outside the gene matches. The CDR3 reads CASSSTGGGTDTQYF. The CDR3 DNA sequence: TGTGCCAGCAGCTCGACAGGGGGTGGGACAGATACGCAGTATTTT.

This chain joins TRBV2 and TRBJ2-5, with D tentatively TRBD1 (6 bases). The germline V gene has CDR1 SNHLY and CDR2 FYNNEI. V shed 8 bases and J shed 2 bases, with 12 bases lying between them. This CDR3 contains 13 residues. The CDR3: CASSGDVQETQYF. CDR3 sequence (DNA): TGTGCCAGCTCAGGGGACGTTCAAGAGACCCAGTACTTC.